What follows describes a single T cell receptor beta chain. There are a few counts of this clonotype. Its antigen is currently not known. Nothing much larger sits one base from this clone, and base qualities are not available. The source of the sample is a study of blood T cells in healthy people across ages (dated by TCRdb to 2014 to 2015). For the study in its entirety: In model experiments, roughly one uniquely barcoded TCR beta cDNA molecule per two T cells was captured by template switching. The study measured age-related changes in TCR beta repertoire diversity using deep sequencing normalized with unique cDNA molecular identifiers. Donors were grouped into four age groups: young (average 16 years), middle-aged (around 39), aged (around 60) and long-lived (around 80). To avoid experimental bias, donors of different ages were randomly spread across the sequencing lanes. The study analyzed two additional independent replicas of 1 million unique cDNA reads from the same blood draw for two donors, one aged 18 to 29 and one aged 80 or older.

What the authors observed across the whole study: Estimates of total diversity based on one million sequenced T cells were regarded as lower bounds and as underestimates. Because the CMV infection status of the donors was unknown, age-related changes in expanded clonotypes may potentially have been confounded. A strong correlation was found between observed TCR beta diversity and the percentage of naive T cells measured by flow cytometry. As age increased, observed TCR beta diversity per million T cells dropped in a roughly linear way, and a significant reduction was already evident by age about 40. Because profiling used bulk unsorted PBMCs, naive and antigen-experienced compartments could not be compared conclusively. Compared with the aged group, the long-lived group had more naive CD4+ T cells, fewer expanded clones and increased TCR diversity, suggesting age selection.

Spanning cysteine to phenylalanine, the CDR3 consists of 12 amino acids. The kept DNA is CDR3 alone, 36 bases in frame from the first base. Trimmed from V: 3 bases; trimmed from J: 10 bases; junction bases lacking a gene match: 3. Via the germline V gene, CDR1 is SGHRS and CDR2 YFSETQ. Receptors were amplified or captured by 5' RACE. Reads for this sample came from an Illumina HiSeq 2500. A second PCR of about 6 to 11 cycles was performed with a sample-barcoded 5' primer and a J-beta primer mix. Each TCR beta cDNA molecule received a unique molecular identifier from a template-switch 5' adaptor carrying 12 random nucleotides. Each sample yielded at least 2.5 million CDR3-containing paired-end reads. First-strand cDNA was synthesized from all RNA with the Mint cDNA synthesis kit, primed by a TRBC-specific oligonucleotide. Following uracil-DNA glycosylase treatment, all cDNA underwent a first 18-cycle PCR with the universal primers M1SS and BC2_uni_R. The source study handled its data this way. For normalization, 1 million high-quality reads, each with a distinct molecular identifier, were randomly selected from each sample. Reads sharing molecular identifiers were discarded rather than binned into consensus sequences. MiTCR, with a Q25 quality threshold and the strictest error-elimination algorithm, was used for CDR3 identification, clonotype clustering and error correction. A nonparametric unseen species model using Euler transformation provided a lower-bound estimate of total TCR beta diversity. In-frame beta chains were kept once TCRdb had trimmed the public reads at Q25 with fastp and called clones with MiXCR. Merged by CDR3 protein, the rows form single entries marked with the most common genes and DNA. The V and J calls follow TCRdb's processing rather than the paper's. In all, the sample holds about 760,000 distinct CDR3 sequences, and roughly 50% of those were seen once. Roughly 26% of the sample comes from the top ten.

Donors were around 37 systemically healthy Caucasian individuals from Russia aged roughly 6 to 100 years. Approximately 11 milliliters of peripheral blood were drawn from each donor into EDTA-treated Vacutainer tubes. Ficoll-Paque density-gradient centrifugation was used to isolate PBMCs, with at least 7 million per sample. Total RNA, at least 5 micrograms per sample, was extracted from PBMCs with Trizol reagent. For every donor, an aliquot of PBMCs went through flow cytometry to measure the percentages of naive CD45RAhigh/CD27high T cells. The clonotype comes from a middle-aged man in good health. Specimen: blood. The V and J genes are TRBV5-1 and TRBJ2-1; the central 8 bases match TRBD2. At the DNA level, the sequence is TGCGCCAGCAGCTCGAGACTAGCGGAGCAGTTCTTC. It is translated as CASSSRLAEQFF.